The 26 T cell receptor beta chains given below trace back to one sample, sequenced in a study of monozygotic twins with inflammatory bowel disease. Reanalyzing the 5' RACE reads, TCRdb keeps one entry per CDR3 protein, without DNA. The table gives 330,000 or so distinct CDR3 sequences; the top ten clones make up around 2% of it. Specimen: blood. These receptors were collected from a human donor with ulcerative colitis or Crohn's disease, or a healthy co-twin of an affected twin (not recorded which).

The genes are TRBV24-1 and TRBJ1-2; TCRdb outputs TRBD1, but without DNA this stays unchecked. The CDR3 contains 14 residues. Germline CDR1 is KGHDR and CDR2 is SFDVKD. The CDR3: CATTPGQGDYGYTF.

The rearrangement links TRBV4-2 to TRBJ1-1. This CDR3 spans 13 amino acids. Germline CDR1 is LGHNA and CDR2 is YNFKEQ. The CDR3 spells CASSHTTADEAFF.

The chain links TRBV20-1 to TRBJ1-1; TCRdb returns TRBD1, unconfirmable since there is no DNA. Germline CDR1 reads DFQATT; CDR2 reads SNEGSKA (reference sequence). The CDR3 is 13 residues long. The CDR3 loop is CSAIRTGVAEAFF.

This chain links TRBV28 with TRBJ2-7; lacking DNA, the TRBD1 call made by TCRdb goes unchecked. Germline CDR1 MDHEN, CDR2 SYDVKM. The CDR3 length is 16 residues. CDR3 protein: CASSVGTGGIPYEQYF.

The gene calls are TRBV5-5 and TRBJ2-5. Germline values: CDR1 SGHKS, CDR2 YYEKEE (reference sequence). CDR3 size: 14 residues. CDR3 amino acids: CASSLVEQQETQYF.

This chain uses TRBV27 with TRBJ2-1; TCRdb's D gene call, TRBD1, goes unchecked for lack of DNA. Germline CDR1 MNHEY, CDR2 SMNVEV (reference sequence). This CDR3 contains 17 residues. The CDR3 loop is CASSSPVGSGSYNEQFF.

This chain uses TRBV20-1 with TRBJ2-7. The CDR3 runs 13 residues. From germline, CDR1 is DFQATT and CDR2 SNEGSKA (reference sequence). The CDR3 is CSAIGINSYEQYF.

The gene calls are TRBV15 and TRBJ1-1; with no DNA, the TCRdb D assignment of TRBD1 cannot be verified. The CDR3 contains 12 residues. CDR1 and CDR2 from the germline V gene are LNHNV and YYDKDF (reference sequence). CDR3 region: CATSQGWTEAFF.

CDR3 sequence reads: CASSQDGESYEQYF. The rearrangement uses TRBV4-3 and TRBJ2-7. The CDR3 covers 14 residues. CDR1 is LGHNA, CDR2 YSLEER, per germline.

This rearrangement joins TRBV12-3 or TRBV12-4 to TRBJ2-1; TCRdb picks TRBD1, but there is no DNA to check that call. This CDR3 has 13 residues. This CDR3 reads CASSFLGKGEQFF.

The CDR3 is CATSSQFGGTSGSADTQYF. This chain links TRBV15 with TRBJ2-3; checking the TCRdb D call of TRBD2 is not possible without DNA. Germline V gene sequence: CDR1 LNHNV, CDR2 YYDKDF (reference sequence). The CDR3 runs 19 residues.

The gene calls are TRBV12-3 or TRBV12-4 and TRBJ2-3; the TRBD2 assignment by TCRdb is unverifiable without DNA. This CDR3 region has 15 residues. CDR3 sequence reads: CASSLGGGGTDTQYF.

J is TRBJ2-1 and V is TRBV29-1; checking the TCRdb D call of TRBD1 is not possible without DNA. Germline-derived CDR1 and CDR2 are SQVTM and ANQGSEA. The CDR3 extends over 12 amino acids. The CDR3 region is CSGRGAGNEQFF.

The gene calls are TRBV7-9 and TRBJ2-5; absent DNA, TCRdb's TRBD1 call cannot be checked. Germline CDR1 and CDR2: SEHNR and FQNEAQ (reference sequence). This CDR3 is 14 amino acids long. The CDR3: CASSFRGAQETQYF.

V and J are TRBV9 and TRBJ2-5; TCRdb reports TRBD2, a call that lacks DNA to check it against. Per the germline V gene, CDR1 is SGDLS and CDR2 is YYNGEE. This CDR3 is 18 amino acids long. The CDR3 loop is CASSTHPPGLAGQETQYF.

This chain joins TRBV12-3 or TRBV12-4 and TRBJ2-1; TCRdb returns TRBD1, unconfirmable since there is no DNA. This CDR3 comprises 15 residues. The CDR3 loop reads CASSPRGQLYNEQFF.

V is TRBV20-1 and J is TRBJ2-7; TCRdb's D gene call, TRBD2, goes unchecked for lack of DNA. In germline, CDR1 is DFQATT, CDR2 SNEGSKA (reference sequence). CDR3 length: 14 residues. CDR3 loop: CSAELAGGSYEQYF.

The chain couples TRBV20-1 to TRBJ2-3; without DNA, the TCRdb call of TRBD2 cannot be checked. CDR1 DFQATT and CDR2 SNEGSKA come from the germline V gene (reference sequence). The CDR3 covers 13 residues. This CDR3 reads CSARAGGTDTQYF.

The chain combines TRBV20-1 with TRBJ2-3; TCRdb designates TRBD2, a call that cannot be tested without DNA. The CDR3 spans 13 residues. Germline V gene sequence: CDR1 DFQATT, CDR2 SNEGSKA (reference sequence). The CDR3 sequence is CSAEGGFTDTQYF.

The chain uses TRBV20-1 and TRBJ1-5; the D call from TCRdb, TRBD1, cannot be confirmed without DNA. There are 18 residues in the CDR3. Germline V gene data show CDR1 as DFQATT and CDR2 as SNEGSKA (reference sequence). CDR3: CSATPGTGSSIDPQPQHF.

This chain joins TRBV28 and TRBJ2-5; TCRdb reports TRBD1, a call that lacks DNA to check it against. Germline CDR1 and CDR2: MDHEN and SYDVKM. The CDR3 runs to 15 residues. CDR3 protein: CASSTAWGLGETQYF.

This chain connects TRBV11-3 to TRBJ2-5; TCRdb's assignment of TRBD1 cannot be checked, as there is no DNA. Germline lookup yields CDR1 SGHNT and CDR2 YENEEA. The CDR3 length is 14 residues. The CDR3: CASSSDRGQETQYF.

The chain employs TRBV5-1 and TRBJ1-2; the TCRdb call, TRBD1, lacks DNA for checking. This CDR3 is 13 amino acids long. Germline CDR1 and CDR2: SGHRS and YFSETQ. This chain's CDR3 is CASSAGTVYGYTF.

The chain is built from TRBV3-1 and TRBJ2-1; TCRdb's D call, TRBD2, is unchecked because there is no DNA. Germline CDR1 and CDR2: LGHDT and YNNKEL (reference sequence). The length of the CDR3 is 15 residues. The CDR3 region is CASSRLAGGSNEQFF.

The CDR3: CASSPRGGQGAGANVLTF. The chain recombines TRBV3-1 with TRBJ2-6; TCRdb reports TRBD1, a call that lacks DNA to check it against. The CDR3 is 18 amino acids. Germline CDR1 LGHDT, CDR2 YNNKEL (reference sequence).

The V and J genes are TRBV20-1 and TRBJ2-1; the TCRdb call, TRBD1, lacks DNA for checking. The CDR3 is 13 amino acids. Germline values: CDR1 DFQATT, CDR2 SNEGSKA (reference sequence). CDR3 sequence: CSARATREYEQFF.